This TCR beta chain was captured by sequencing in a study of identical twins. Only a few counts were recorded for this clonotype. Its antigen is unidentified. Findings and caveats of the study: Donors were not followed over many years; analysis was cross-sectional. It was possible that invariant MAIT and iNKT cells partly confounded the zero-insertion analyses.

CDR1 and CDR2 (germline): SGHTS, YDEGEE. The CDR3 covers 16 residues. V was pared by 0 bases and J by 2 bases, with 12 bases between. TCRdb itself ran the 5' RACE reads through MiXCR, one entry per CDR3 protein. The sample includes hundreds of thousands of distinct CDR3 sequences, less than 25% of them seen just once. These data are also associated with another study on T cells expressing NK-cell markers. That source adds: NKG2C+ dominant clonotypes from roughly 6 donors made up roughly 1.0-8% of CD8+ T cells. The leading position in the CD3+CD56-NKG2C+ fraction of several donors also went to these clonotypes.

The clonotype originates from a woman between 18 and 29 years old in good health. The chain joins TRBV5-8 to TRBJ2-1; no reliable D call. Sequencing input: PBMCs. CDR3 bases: TGTGCCAGCAGCTTGGCCAAGAGACATCCCTACAATGAGCAGTTCTTC. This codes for CASSLAKRHPYNEQFF.